This T cell receptor (beta chain) is drawn from a study of blood T cell repertoires in COVID-19. Study information: Both acute and convalescent COVID-19 samples were obtained from the United States, Italy and Spain. PBMCs, B-cell-depleted T cells, or T cells provided the cDNA or gDNA that made up the material.

In the original analysis: It was from reference gene primer amplification that nucleated cell counts were estimated. Profiling relied on immunoSEQ multiplex PCR, and the TCRdb table lists in-frame clones only, not all of them. The V and J calls and the clone size are those of that table, but D and trimming were determined from the DNA. The sample yields approximately 200,000 clones, about 81% seen once. Seattle patient enrollment occurred during active infection, with longitudinal follow-up thereafter. V lost 2 bases to trimming and J lost 3 bases, with 8 bases between them. Germline V gene lookup returns CDR1 WNHNN and CDR2 SYGVQD (reference sequence). This CDR3 is built from 13 residues. This clone appeared once.

This TCR was sampled from a woman aged 80 or older with COVID-19, enrolled during active disease. Sequenced sample: peripheral blood. This chain connects TRBV10-1 to TRBJ2-7; D call uncertain. The DNA of the CDR3 is TGCGCCAGCAGTGAGCTGCAGATCTACGAGCAGTACTTC. It translates to CASSELQIYEQYF.